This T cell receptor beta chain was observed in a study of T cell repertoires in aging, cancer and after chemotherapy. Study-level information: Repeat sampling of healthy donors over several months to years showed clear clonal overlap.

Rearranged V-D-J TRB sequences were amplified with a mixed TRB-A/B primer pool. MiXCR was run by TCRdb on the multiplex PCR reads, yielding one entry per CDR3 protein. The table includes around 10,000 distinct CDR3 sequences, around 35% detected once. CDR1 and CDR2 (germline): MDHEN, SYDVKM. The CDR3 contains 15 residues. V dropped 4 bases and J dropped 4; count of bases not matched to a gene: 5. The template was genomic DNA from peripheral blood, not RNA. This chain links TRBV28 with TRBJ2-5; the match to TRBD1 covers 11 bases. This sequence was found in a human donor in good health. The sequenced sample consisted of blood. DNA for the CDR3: TGTGCCAGCAGTTCCGGGACAGGGGGAATAGAGACCCAGTACTTC. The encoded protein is CASSSGTGGIETQYF. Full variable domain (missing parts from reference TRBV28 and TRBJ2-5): DVKVTQSSRYLVKRTGEKVFLECVQDMDHENMFWYRQDPGLGLRLIYFSYDVKMKEKGDIPEGYSVSREKKERFSLILESASTNQTSMYLCASSSGTGGIETQYFGPGTRLLVL.